This T cell receptor beta chain was recovered during a study of blood T cell repertoires in COVID-19. Across the study: PBMCs, B-cell-depleted T cells, or T cells were the source of the cDNA or gDNA that made up the material.

Between the trimmed V and J ends, which lost 5 bases and 5 bases, there was a span of 13 bases. CDR3 length equals 13 residues. CDR1 and CDR2 (germline): SGHAT, FQNNGV. TCRdb's copy holds only in-frame clones and misses some; the assay was immunoSEQ multiplex PCR. In the table there are a few hundred thousand clones, 84% of which are singletons. This chain joins TRBV11-2 and TRBJ2-7, with D maybe TRBD1 (5 bases). The source material was peripheral blood. The TCR comes from a woman in her forties who had recovered from COVID-19. In DNA, the CDR3 is TGTGCCAGCAGCCAGGGCCTCAGGGACGAGCAGTACTTC. This codes for CASSQGLRDEQYF.